Included here is one T cell receptor beta chain sequence, with context. This sample was included in a study of long-term antiretroviral therapy in people with HIV. Specimens carried about 0.95-11 million cryopreserved PBMC before DNA extraction. Investigators performed immunoSEQ version v3.0 at survey level. Data came from immunoSEQ multiplex PCR; TCRdb stores just in-frame clones and leaves some out. The data show approximately 21,000 clones, 88% seen once. The receptor was derived from a man in his fifties or sixties with HIV. Sequenced material: unsorted PBMCs, taken 2.3 years after starting antiretroviral therapy.

The chain's CDR3 is CASGQLPHSNQPQHF. Written as DNA, the CDR3 is TGTGCCAGTGGACAGCTGCCCCATAGCAATCAGCCCCAGCATTTT. The rearrangement uses TRBV6-1 and TRBJ1-5, with D possibly matching TRBD1 (6 bases). The V end lost 9 bases, the J end lost 0 bases, and 15 bases lay between the germline ends. The CDR3 length is 15 residues. Germline V lookup: CDR1 MNHNS, CDR2 SASEGT.